This T cell receptor (beta chain) was captured in a study of CDR3 diversity in severe acne. A few counts support this clonotype. The CDR3 consists of 12 residues. The V end lost 3 bases, the J end lost 3 bases, and 6 bases lay between the germline ends. The germline V gene has CDR1 MGHDK and CDR2 SYGVNS. TCRdb re-called the PCR reads with MiXCR, one entry per CDR3 protein. The data contain some 90,000 distinct CDR3 sequences, approximately 54% of them seen just once; the ten biggest clones take up 11%. The receptor comes from a male donor with severe acne vulgaris. Sequencing was performed on blood. The genes are TRBV25-1 and TRBJ2-7; D is ambiguous. The CDR3 bases are TGTGCCAGCAGTGACAGCAACTACGAGCAGTACTTC. Protein sequence: CASSDSNYEQYF.